This T cell receptor (beta chain) was sequenced in a study of CD8+CD57+ T cells in acquired aplastic anemia listed by TCRdb under 2018. Concerning the study at large: DNA extracted from sorted CD4+ and CD8+ cells had a mean of approximately 3.3 ug, with a range of roughly 0.18 to 27.4 ug. For healthy donor samples, the average read count was about 10.8 million for CD4+ cells and around 12 million for CD8+ cells. Overall results and qualifications from the work: Around 31 CD8+ CDR3 sequences were shared between patients and controls but appeared highly expressed in patients and within their immunodominant clones. No significant difference in CD8+ Simpson's diversity was found between patients and healthy controls (P=0.060).

TCR beta VDJ combination and CDR3 sequence profiling used genomic DNA as the template. An Illumina HiSeq 2000 was used for TCR repertoire sequencing. From the authors' description of their analysis: TRBV/TRBJ rearrangement plots, CDR3 size and DJ length profiles, and Simpson's diversity index were used to assess repertoires. The most abundant DNA sequence in the deep sequencing data was taken as the immunodominant clone. CDR3 amino acid sequences were screened for sharing across subjects and were compared with published repertoires and the VDJdb database. TCRdb trimmed the raw reads at Q25, called clones with MiXCR and kept productive beta chains. For every CDR3 protein sequence, its rows merge into one entry that carries the most common genes and DNA. The V and J calls come from TCRdb's annotation, not from the publication. Recorded for this sample are about 400,000 distinct CDR3 sequences; about 70% of them occurred a single time. 4% of the sample goes to the ten largest clones.

TCR repertoires of sorted CD4+ and CD8+ blood T cells from severe aplastic anemia patients and healthy subjects were deep-sequenced in the study. Ficoll-Paque density gradient centrifugation was used to isolate peripheral blood mononuclear cells. Before DNA extraction, CD4+ and CD8+ T cells were sorted with FACS or magnetic beads. Note on this clonotype: The clone's antigen remains unknown. No base quality values were provided; no much bigger clone lies one nucleotide off.

The source of this sequence is a human donor in good health, serving as a control. The sequenced sample was sorted CD4+, CD8+, or CD8+CD57+ T cells (not recorded which) from PBMCs.

The CDR3 protein: CASSSGRSNDGYTF. The DNA sequence is TGCGCCAGCAGCTCGGGAAGAAGCAATGATGGCTACACCTTC. Recombination linked TRBV5-1 to TRBJ1-2, with no reliable assignment of the D segment. The trim is 3 bases for V and 6 bases for J, with a gap of 15 bases between the germline ends. Including the terminal cysteine and phenylalanine, the CDR3 comprises 14 residues. Just the 42-base CDR3 DNA is kept, in frame starting at base 1. Sequences SGHRS (CDR1) and YFSETQ (CDR2) are obtained from the germline V gene. Where the CDR3 stops, the reference TRBV5-1 and TRBJ1-2 genes take over; the full variable domain is KAGVTQTPRYLIKTRGQQVTLSCSPISGHRSVSWYQQTPGQGLQFLFEYFSETQRNKGNFPGRFSGRQFSNSRSEMNVSTLELGDSALYLCASSSGRSNDGYTFGSGTRLTVV.